Each of the 2 T cell receptor beta chains below was sequenced from the same sample in a study of breast tumors, draining lymph nodes, adjacent tissues. TCRdb reprocessed the multiplex PCR reads with MiXCR, giving one entry per CDR3 protein. Seen here are some 140,000 distinct CDR3 sequences, around 21% observed once, and the top ten hold about 2.2%. Axillary draining lymph nodes of breast cancer patients supplied the node samples. The specimen sequenced was axillary lymph node tissue. These receptors originate from a female donor with breast cancer. Some clones in this sample may be carry-over from other donors' samples.

This sequence joins TRBV6-6 and TRBJ2-7; 9 bases map to TRBD1. The CDR3 loop spans 15 amino acids. Germline-derived CDR1 and CDR2 are MNHNY and SVGAGI (reference sequence). The J segment lost 1 base and the V segment lost 6 bases, leaving 7 bases of the junction unmatched. CDR3 sequence (DNA): TGTGCCAGCAGAGTACGGGACAGGGCTTCCTACGAGCAGTACTTC. As protein: CASRVRDRASYEQYF.

This clonotype was counted many times. This chain connects TRBV29-1 to TRBJ2-7; 8 nucleotides agree with TRBD2. This CDR3 contains 15 residues. Germline loops: CDR1 SQVTM, CDR2 ANQGSEA. V lost 1 base to trimming and J lost 2 bases; unmatched junction nucleotides: 7. The CDR3 DNA is TGCAGCGTTGAAGGTATCGGGACTAGTCCCTACGAGCAGTACTTC. Its protein product is CSVEGIGTSPYEQYF.